The clone carrying this T cell receptor beta chain was seen only a few times. Its cognate antigen is unknown. The germline CDR1 and CDR2 sequences are MNHEY and SVGAGI. The CDR3 is 13 residues long. The ends lost 5 bases at V and 12 bases at J; junction bases unmatched: 10. The source of the sample is a study of PD-1 blockade in classical Hodgkin lymphoma. Regarding the study as a whole: By cycle point C4D1, TCR diversity had risen significantly in CD4+ cells (but not CD8+ cells). Complete responders matched newly diagnosed patients in baseline diversity.

Sample time point: cycle 4 day 1 (C4D1), after less than 7 weeks of nivolumab. Relapse after autologous stem cell transplantation occurred in every patient, and brentuximab vedotin exposure varied. With magnetic negative selection, CD4+ T cells were purified from PBMCs that had been thawed. This table comes from immunoSEQ multiplex PCR, and its TCRdb copy is limited to in-frame clones, with some not included. Among roughly 30,000 clones, under 80% were seen once, and the ten largest hold roughly 0.57%. Here the sequenced sample was CD4+ T cells from blood, taken before the fourth cycle of nivolumab. This chain joins TRBV6-5 and TRBJ2-1; the match to TRBD2 covers 7 bases. The receptor was derived from a human donor with classical Hodgkin lymphoma. The CDR3 reads CASSLPGGRWQFF. The DNA of the CDR3 is TGTGCCAGCAGTCTCCCCGGGGGGAGGTGGCAGTTCTTC.